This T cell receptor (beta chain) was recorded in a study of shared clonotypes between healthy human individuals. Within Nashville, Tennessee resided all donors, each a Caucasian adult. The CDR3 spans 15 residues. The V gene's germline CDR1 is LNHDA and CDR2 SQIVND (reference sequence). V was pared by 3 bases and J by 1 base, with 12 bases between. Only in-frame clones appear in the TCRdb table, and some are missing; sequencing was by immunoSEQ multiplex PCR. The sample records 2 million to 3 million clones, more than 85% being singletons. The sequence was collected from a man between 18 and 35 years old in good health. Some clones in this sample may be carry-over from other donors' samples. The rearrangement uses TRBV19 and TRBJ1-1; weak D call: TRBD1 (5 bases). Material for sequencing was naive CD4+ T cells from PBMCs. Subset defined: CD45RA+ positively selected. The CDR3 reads CASSMGGAQNTEAFF. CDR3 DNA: TGTGCCAGTAGTATGGGAGGGGCGCAGAACACTGAAGCTTTCTTT.